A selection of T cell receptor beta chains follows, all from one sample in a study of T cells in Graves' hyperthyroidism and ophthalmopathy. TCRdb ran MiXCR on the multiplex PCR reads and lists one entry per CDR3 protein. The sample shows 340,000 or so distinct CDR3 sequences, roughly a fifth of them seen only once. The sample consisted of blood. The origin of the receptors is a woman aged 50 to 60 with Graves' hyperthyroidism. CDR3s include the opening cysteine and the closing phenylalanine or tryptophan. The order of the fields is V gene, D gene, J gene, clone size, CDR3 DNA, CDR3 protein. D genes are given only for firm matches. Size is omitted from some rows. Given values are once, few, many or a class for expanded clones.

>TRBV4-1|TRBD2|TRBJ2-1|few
TGCGCCAGCAGCCAAGTCGGGACTAGCGGGGGGAATGAGCAGTTCTTC
CASSQVGTSGGNEQFF
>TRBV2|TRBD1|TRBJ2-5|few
TGTGCCAGCAATCGGGGACAGTACCAAGAGACCCAGTACTTC
CASNRGQYQETQYF
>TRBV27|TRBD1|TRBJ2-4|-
TGTGCCAGCAGTTTATCGATGAGGGGAAATAGCCAGGGGGCCATTCAGTACTTC
CASSLSMRGNSQGAIQYF
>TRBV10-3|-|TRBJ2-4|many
TGTGCCATCAGGTCGGGGGGCGAGGACAAAAACATTCAGTACTTC
CAIRSGGEDKNIQYF
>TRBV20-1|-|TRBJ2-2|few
TGCAGTGCTGGAGGACCGACCTTGACCGGGGAGCTGTTTTTT
CSAGGPTLTGELFF
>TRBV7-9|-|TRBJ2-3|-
TGTGCCAGCAGCTTAACGTTTGGGGTTAGCACAGATACGCAGTATTTT
CASSLTFGVSTDTQYF
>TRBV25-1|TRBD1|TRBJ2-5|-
TGTGCCAGCAGTGAATGGACAGGGGGCAGAGAGACCCAGTACTTC
CASSEWTGGRETQYF
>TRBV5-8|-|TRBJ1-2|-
TGTGCCAGCAGCACCGGACTCACATGGGCCTATGGCTACACCTTC
CASSTGLTWAYGYTF
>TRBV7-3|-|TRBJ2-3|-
TGTGCCAGCAGCTTATATCAGAGCACAGATACGCAGTATTTT
CASSLYQSTDTQYF
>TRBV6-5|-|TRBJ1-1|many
TGTGCCAGCAGTTACTCAGCCAGGAACACTGAAGCTTTCTTT
CASSYSARNTEAFF
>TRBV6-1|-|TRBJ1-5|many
TGTGCCAGCAGTGAATCCAGGGAAAATCAGCCCCAGCATTTT
CASSESRENQPQHF
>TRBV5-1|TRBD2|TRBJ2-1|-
TGCGCCAGCAGCGCGCTAGCGGAAAGCTACAATGAGCAGTTCTTC
CASSALAESYNEQFF
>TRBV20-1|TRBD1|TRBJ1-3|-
TGCAGTGCTAGAGTTCGGACAGGGCCTGGAAACACCATATATTTT
CSARVRTGPGNTIYF
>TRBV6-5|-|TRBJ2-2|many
TGTGCCAGCAGTTACGCTGAGACAAACACCGGGGAGCTGTTTTTT
CASSYAETNTGELFF
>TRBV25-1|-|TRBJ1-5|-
TGTGCCAGCAGTGAACCAGGGGGCAATCAGCCCCAGCATTTT
CASSEPGGNQPQHF